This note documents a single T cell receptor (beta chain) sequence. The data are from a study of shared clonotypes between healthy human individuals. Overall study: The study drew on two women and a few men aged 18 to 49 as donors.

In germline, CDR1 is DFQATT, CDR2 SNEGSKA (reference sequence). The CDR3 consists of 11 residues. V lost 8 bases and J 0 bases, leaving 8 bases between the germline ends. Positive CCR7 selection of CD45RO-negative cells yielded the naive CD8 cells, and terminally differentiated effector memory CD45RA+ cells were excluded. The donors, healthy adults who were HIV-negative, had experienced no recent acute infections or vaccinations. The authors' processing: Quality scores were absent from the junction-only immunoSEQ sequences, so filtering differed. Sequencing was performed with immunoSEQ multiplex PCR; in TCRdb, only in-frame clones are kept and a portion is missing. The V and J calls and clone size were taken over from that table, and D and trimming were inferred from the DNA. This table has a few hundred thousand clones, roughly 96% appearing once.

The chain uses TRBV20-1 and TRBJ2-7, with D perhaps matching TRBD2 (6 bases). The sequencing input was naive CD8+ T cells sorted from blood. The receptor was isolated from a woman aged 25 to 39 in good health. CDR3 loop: CSSGYSYEQYF. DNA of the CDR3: TGCAGTAGCGGGTACTCCTACGAGCAGTACTTC.